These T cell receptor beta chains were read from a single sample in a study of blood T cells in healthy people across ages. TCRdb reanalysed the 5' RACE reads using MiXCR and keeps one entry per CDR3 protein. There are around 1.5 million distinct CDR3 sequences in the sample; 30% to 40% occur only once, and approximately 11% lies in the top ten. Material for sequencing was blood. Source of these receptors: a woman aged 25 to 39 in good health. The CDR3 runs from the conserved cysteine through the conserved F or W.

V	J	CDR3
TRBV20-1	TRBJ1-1	CSATTTGLDTEAFF
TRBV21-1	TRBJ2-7	CASSNYVQYF
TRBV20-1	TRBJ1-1	CSARPGGANTEAFF
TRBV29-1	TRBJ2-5	CSVESETQYF
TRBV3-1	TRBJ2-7	CASSRTSGSYPYEQYF
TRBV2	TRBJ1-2	CASTGPERGYTF
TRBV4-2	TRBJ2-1	CASSQDWGGDEQFF
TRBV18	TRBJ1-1	CASSPSPITSTEAFF
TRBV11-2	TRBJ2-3	CASSLGHSTDTQYF
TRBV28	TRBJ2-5	CASSLAGTGDVKTQYF
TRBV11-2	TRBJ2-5	CASSFGGKGTQYF
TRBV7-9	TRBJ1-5	CASSRGEAPVFPQHF
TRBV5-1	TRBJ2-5	CASSPAVGSGGQETQYF
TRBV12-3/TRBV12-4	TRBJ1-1	CASSPGQGLFTEAFF
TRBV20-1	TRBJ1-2	CSAVEVQGGYGYTF
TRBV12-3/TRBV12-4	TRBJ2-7	CASSGVLQDISYEQYF
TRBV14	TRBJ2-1	CASSQGFPEQFF
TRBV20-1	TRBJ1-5	CSARDPRDNQPQHF
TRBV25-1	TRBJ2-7	CASSGPGTEFYEQYF
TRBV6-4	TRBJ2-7	CASSVLTATYEQYF
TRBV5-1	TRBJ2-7	CASSDSDSYYSYEQYF
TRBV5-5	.	CASTRSGAGEETQYF
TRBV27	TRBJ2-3	CASSLGPGGVDTQYF
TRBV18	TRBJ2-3	CASATPPLRDTQYF
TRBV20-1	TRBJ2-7	CSARDLLAGSSYEQYF